This T cell receptor (beta chain) derives from a study of technical replicates of blood from several donors. For this clone: One junction end disagrees with the germline gene, perhaps due to a read error.

Germline loops: CDR1 SGHAT, CDR2 FQNNGV. The CDR3 is 9 residues long. The repertoire was sequenced with immunoSEQ multiplex PCR; TCRdb's copy has only in-frame clones and lacks some. The top ten hold approximately 0.4% of the sample, which has tens of thousands of clones, 90% to 95% seen once. This TCR came from a human donor in good health. This chain connects TRBV11-2 to TRBJ1-1; TRBD1 might be the D (6 bases). The sequencing input was T cells isolated from PBMCs. CDR3 nucleotide sequence: TGTGCCAGCAGCCCAAACAGGGACTTT. It specifies CASSPNRDF.